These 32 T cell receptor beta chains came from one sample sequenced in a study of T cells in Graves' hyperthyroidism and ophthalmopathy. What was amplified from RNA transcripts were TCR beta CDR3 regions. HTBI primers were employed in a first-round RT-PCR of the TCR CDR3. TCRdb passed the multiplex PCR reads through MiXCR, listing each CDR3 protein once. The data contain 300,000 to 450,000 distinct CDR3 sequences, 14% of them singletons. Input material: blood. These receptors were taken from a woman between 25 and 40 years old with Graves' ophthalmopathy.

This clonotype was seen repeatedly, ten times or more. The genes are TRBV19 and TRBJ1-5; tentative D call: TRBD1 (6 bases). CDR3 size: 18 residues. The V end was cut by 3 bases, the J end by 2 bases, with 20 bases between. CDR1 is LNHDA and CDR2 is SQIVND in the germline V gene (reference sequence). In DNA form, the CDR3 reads TGTGCCAGTAGTATTCTGAGACAGGCATTGGGTGGCAATCAGCCCCAGCATTTT. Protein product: CASSILRQALGGNQPQHF.

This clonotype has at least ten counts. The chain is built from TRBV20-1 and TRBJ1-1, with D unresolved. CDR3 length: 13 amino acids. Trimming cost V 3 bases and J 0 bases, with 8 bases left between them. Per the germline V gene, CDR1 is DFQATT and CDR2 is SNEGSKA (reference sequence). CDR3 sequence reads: CSARFQMNTEAFF. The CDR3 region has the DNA TGCAGTGCTAGGTTCCAAATGAACACTGAAGCTTTCTTT.

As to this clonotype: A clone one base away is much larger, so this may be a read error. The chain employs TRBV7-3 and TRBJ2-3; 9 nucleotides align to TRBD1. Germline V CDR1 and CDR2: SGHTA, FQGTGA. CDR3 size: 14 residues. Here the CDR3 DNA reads TGTCCCAGCAGCGTAGGACAGGGGATCGATACGCAGTATTTT. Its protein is CPSSVGQGIDTQYF.

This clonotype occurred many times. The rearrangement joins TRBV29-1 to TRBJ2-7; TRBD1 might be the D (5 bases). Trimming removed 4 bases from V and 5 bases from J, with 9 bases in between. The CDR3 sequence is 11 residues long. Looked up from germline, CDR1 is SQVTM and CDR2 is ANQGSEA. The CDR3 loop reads CSVGGEDEQYF. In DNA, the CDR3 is TGCAGCGTTGGGGGCGAGGACGAGCAGTACTTC.

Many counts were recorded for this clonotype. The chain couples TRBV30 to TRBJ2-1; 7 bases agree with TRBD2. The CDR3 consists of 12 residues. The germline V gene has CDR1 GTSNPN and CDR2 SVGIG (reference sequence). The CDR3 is CVGRGIYNEQFF. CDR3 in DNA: TGTGTGGGGCGGGGGATCTACAATGAGCAGTTCTTC.

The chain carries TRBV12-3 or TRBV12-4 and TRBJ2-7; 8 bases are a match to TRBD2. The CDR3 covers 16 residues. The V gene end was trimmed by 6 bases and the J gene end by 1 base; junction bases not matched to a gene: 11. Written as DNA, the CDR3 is TGTGCCAGCAGCGTAGACCGGGGGGGCTCTTCCTACGAGCAGTACTTC. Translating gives CASSVDRGGSSYEQYF.

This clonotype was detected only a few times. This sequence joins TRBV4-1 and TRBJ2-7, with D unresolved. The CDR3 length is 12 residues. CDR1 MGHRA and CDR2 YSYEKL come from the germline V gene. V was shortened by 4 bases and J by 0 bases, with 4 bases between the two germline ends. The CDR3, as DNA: TGCGCCAGCAGCCGCCCCTCCTACGAGCAGTACTTC. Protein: CASSRPSYEQYF.

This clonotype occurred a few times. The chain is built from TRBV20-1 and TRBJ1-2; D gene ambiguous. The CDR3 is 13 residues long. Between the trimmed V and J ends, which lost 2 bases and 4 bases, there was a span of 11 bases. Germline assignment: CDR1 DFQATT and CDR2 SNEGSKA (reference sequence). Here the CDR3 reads CSARPQGFYGYTF. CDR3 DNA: TGCAGTGCTAGACCCCAAGGTTTCTATGGCTACACCTTC.

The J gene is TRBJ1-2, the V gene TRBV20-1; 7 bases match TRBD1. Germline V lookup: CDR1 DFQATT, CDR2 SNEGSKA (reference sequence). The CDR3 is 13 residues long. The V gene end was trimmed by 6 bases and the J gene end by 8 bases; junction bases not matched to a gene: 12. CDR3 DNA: TGCAGTGCCAAACCCGGGACAGAGGAGGGCTACACCTTC. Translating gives CSAKPGTEEGYTF.

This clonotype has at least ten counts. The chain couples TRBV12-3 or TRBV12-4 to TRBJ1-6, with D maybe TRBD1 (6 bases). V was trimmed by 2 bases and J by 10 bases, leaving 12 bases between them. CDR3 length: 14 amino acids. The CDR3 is CASSLKQGSSPLHF. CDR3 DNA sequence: TGTGCCAGCAGTTTAAAACAGGGAAGCTCACCCCTCCACTTT.

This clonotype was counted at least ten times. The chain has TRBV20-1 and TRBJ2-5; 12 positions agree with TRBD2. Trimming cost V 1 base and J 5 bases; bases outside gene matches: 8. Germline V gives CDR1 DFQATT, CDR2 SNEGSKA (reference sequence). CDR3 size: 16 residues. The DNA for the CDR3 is TGCAGTGCTAGAGGTGCTAGCGGGGGGGCCTTCGAGACCCAGTACTTC. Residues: CSARGASGGAFETQYF.

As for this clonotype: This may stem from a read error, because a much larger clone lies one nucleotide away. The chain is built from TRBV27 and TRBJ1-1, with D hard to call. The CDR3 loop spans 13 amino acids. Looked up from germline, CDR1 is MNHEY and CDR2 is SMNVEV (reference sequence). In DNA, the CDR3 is TGTGCCAGCAGTTTAGCAGTAGGGTCTGAATCTTTCTTT. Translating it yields CASSLAVGSESFF.

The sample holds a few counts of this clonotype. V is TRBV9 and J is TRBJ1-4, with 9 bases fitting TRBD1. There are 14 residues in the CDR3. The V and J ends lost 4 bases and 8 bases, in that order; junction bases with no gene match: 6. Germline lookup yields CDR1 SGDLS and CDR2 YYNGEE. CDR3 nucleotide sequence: TGTGCCAGCAGCCGGGACAGGGCCGGCGAAAAACTGTTTTTT. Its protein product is CASSRDRAGEKLFF.

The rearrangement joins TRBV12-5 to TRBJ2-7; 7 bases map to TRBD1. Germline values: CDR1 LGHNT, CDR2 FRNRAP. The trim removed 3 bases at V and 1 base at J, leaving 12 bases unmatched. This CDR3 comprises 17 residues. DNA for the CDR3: TGTGCTAGTGGTTTCACAGGGGCCCGAATGTCGTCCTACGAGCAGTACTTC. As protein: CASGFTGARMSSYEQYF. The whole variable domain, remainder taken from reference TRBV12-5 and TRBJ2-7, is DARVTQTPRHKVTEMGQEVTMRCQPILGHNTVFWYRQTMMQGLELLAYFRNRAPLDDSGMPKDRFSAEMPDATLATLKIQPSEPRDSAVYFCASGFTGARMSSYEQYFGPGTRLTVT.

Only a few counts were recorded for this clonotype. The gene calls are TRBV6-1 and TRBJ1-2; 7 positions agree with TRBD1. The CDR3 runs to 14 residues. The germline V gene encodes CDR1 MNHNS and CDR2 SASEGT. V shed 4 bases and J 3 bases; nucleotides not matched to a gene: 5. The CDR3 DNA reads TGTGCCAGCAGTGTTTCAACAGGGGACTATGGCTACACCTTC. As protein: CASSVSTGDYGYTF.

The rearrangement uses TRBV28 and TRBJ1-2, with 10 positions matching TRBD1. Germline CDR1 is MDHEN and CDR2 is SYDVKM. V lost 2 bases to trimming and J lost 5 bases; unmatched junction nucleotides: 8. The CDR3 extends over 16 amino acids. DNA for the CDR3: TGTGCCAGCAGTTTAGTCACCGGGACAGGGGTATATGGCTACACCTTC. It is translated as CASSLVTGTGVYGYTF.

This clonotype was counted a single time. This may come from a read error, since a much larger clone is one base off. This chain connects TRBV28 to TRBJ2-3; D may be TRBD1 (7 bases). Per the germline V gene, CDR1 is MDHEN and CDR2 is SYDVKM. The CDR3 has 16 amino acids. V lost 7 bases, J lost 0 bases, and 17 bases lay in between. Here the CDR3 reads CASILQGGSSTDTQYF. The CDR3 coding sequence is TGTGCCAGCATCCTTCAGGGGGGCAGCAGCACAGATACGCAGTATTTT. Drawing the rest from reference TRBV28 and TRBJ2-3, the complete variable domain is DVKVTQSSRYLVKRTGEKVFLECVQDMDHENMFWYRQDPGLGLRLIYFSYDVKMKEKGDIPEGYSVSREKKERFSLILESASTNQTSMYLCASILQGGSSTDTQYFGPGTRLTVL.

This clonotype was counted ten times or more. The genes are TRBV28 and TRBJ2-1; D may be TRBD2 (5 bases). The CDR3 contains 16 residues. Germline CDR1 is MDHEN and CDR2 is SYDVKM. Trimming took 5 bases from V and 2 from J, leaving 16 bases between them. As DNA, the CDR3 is TGTGCCAGCAGTCGAGGGTCGACTATCCCCTACAATGAGCAGTTCTTC. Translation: CASSRGSTIPYNEQFF. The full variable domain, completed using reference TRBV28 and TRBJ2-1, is DVKVTQSSRYLVKRTGEKVFLECVQDMDHENMFWYRQDPGLGLRLIYFSYDVKMKEKGDIPEGYSVSREKKERFSLILESASTNQTSMYLCASSRGSTIPYNEQFFGPGTRLTVL.

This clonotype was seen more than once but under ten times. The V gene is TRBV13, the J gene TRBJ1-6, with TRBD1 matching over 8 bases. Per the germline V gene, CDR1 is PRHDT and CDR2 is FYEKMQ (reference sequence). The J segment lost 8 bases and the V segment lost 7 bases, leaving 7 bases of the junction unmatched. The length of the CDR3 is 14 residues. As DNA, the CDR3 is TGTGCCAGCACCCTGACGACAGGGGATTCACCCCTCCACTTT. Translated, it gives CASTLTTGDSPLHF. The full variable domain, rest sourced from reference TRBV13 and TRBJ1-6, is AAGVIQSPRHLIKEKRETATLKCYPIPRHDTVYWYQQGPGQDPQFLISFYEKMQSDKGSIPDRFSAQQFSDYHSELNMSSLELGDSALYFCASTLTTGDSPLHFGNGTRLTVT.

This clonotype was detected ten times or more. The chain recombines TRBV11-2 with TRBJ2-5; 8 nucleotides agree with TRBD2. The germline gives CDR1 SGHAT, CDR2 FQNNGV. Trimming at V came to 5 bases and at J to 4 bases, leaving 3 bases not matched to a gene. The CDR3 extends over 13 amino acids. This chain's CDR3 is CASSPSGLETQYF. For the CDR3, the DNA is TGTGCCAGCAGCCCTAGCGGGTTAGAGACCCAGTACTTC.

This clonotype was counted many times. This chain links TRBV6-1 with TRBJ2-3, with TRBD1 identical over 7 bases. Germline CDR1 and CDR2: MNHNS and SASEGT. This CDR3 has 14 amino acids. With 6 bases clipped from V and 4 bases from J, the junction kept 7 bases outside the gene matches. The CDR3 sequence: CASRRQGSSDTQYF. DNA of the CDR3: TGTGCCAGCAGGAGACAGGGATCCTCAGATACGCAGTATTTT.

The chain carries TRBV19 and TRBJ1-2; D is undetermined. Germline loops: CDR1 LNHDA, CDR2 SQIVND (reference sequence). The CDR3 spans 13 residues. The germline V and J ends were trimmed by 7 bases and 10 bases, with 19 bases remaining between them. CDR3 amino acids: CASKREEVASYTF. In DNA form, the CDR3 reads TGTGCCAGTAAGAGGGAGGAGGTGGCGTCCTACACCTTC.

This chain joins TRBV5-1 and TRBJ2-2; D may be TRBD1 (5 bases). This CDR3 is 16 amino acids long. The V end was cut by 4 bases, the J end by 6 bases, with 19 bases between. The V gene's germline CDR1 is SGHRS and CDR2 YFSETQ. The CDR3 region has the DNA TGCGCCAGCAGCGCAAGTTGGCAGGGTCGGTCCGGGGAGCTGTTTTTT. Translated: CASSASWQGRSGELFF.

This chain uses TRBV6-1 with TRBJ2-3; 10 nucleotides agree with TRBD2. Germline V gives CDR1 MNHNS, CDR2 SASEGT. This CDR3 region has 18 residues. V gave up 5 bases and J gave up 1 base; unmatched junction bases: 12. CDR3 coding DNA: TGTGCCAGCAGTTATTCTAGCGGGGGTCCTCCCCGCACAGATACGCAGTATTTT. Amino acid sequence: CASSYSSGGPPRTDTQYF.

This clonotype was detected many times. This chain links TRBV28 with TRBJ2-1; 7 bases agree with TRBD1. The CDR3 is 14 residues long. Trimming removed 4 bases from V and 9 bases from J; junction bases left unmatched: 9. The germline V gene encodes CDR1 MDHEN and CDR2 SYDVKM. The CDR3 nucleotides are TGTGCCAGCAGTTCCTCCGGGACAGAGGGTGAGCAGTTCTTC. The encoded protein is CASSSSGTEGEQFF.

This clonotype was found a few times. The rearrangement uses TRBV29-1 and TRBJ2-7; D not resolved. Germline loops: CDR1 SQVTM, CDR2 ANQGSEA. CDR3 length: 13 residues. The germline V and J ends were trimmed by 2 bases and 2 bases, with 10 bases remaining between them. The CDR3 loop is CSVETDGPYEQYF. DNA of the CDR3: TGCAGCGTTGAAACGGACGGCCCCTACGAGCAGTACTTC.

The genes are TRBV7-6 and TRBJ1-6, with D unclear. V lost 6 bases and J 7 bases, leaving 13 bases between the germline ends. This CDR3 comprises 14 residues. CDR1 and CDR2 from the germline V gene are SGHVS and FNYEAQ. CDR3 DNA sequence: TGTGCCAGCAGTATTGAGGTTGTAAATTCACCCCTCCACTTT. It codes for CASSIEVVNSPLHF. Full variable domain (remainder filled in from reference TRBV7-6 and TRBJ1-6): GAGVSQSPRYKVTKRGQDVALRCDPISGHVSLYWYRQALGQGPEFLTYFNYEAQQDKSGLPNDRFSAERPEGSISTLTIQRTEQRDSAMYRCASSIEVVNSPLHFGNGTRLTVT.

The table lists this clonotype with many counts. In DNA form, the CDR3 reads TGTGCCAGCAGCTTAGAGGGTCCCGGGACAAGGGAAAAACTGTTTTTT. It encodes CASSLEGPGTREKLFF. V usage is TRBV11-2 and J usage is TRBJ1-4; a weak D match, TRBD1 (6 bases). Between the trimmed V and J ends, which lost 0 bases and 8 bases, there was a span of 16 bases. From germline, CDR1 is SGHAT and CDR2 FQNNGV. This CDR3 is built from 16 residues.

The CDR3 coding sequence is TGTGCCAGCAGCTTTTATGCGGATATTCTCCACTTT. This sequence encodes CASSFYADILHF. V is TRBV7-9 and J is TRBJ1-6; unclear D gene. The CDR3 covers 12 residues. Germline assignment: CDR1 SEHNR and CDR2 FQNEAQ (reference sequence). Trimming took off 3 bases at V and 16 bases at J, with 13 bases between the two ends. The complete variable domain, with remaining parts taken from reference TRBV7-9 and TRBJ1-6, reads DTGVSQNPRHKITKRGQNVTFRCDPISEHNRLYWYRQTLGQGPEFLTYFQNEAQLEKSRLLSDRFSAERPKGSFSTLEIQRTEQGDSAMYLCASSFYADILHFGNGTRLTVT.

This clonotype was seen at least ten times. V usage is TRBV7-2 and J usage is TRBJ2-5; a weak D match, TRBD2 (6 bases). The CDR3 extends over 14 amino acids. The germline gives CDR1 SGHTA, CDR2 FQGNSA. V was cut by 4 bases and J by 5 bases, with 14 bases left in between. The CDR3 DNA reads TGTGCCAGCAGCTGGTGGGGGGAGCGCGAGACCCAGTACTTC. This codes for CASSWWGERETQYF.

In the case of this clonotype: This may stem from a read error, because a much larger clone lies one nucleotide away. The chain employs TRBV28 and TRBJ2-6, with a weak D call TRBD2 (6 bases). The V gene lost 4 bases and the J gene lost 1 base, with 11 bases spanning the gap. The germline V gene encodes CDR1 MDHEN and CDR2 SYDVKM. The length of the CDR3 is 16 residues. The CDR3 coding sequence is TGTGCCAGCAGTTCGGACGGGGGTTCTGGGGCCAACGTCCTGACTTTC. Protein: CASSSDGGSGANVLTF.

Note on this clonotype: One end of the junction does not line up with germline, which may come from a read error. Here the CDR3 DNA reads TGTGCCAGCAGTGAAGCCCGGGGAGAGATCCAGTACTTC. Encoded protein: CASSEARGEIQYF. J is TRBJ2-5 and V is TRBV2; TRBD2 is a possible D gene (5 bases). The CDR3 has 13 amino acids. Germline CDR1 SNHLY, CDR2 FYNNEI. The whole variable domain, filled in from reference TRBV2 and TRBJ2-5, reads EPEVTQTPSHQVTQMGQEVILRCVPISNHLYFYWYRQILGQKVEFLVSFYNNEISEKSEIFDDQFSVERPDGSNFTLKIRSTKLEDSAMYFCASSEARGEIQYFGPGTRLLVL.